Listed below are T cell receptor beta chains from one sample, sequenced in a study of T cell repertoires in cytomegalovirus infection. TCRdb redid the calling of the reads with MiXCR, one entry per CDR3 protein. This sample has 750,000 to 950,000 distinct CDR3 sequences, with just under 30% found just once. No antigen is known for these receptors. Source: cultured CD8+ T cells from PBMCs, taken from culture after CMV antigen stimulation. These receptors were taken from a human donor in good health (CMV status not recorded). Some clones in this sample may be carry-over from other donors' samples. Both conserved end residues are part of each CDR3. The D gene is left open where the match is weak. Only part of the rows carry a size: once, few, many, or a class if the clone is expanded.

TRBV24-1	.	.	TRBJ1-4	CATSGPTNEKLFF	TGTGCCACCAGTGGGCCAACTAATGAAAAACTGTTTTTT
TRBV20-1	TRBD1	.	TRBJ1-5	CSARRTGDSQPQHF	TGCAGTGCTAGACGTACAGGGGACAGCCAGCCCCAGCATTTT
TRBV6-6	.	.	TRBJ1-1	CASPSGRPDLNTEAFF	TGTGCCAGCCCATCCGGGAGACCCGATTTGAACACTGAAGCTTTCTTT
TRBV24-1	.	.	TRBJ2-5	CATSADGGQETQYF	TGTGCCACCAGTGCGGACGGGGGCCAAGAGACCCAGTACTTC
TRBV28	.	.	TRBJ2-2	CASSPVDTGELFF	TGTGCCAGCAGCCCGGTGGACACCGGGGAGCTGTTTTTT
TRBV6-2/TRBV6-3	.	.	TRBJ1-5	CASSKGRQDQPQHF	TGTGCCAGCAGTAAGGGACGGCAAGATCAGCCCCAGCATTTT
TRBV6-1	.	few	TRBJ2-3	CASSEDPNEMTDTQYF	TGTGCCAGCAGTGAAGATCCTAATGAGATGACAGATACGCAGTATTTT
TRBV7-6	.	.	TRBJ1-2	CASSSRQSPYGYTF	TGTGCCAGCAGCTCGAGACAGAGTCCCTATGGCTACACCTTC
TRBV19	.	.	TRBJ2-1	CASSIGAASYNEQFF	TGTGCCAGTAGTATAGGCGCAGCCTCCTACAATGAGCAGTTCTTC
TRBV7-6	TRBD2	few	TRBJ2-5	CASSLETSAGKETQYF	TGTGCCAGCAGCTTAGAAACTAGCGCCGGGAAAGAGACCCAGTACTTC
TRBV7-2	.	.	TRBJ2-7	CASSFSNSYEQYF	TGTGCCAGCAGCTTCTCTAACTCCTACGAGCAGTACTTC
TRBV10-3	.	few	TRBJ2-1	CAISDPTGEQFF	TGTGCCATCAGTGACCCTACAGGCGAGCAGTTCTTC
TRBV7-6	TRBD1	.	TRBJ1-6	CASSDLLPGQEGFSPLHF	TGTGCCAGCAGCGACCTCCTCCCAGGACAGGAGGGGTTCTCACCCCTCCACTTT
TRBV6-5	.	.	TRBJ2-7	CASSYSPDGSYEQYF	TGTGCCAGCAGTTACTCGCCGGACGGCTCCTACGAGCAGTACTTC
TRBV10-2	.	.	TRBJ2-2	CASSTRTTGELFF	TGCGCCAGCTCGACCCGGACAACCGGGGAGCTGTTTTTT